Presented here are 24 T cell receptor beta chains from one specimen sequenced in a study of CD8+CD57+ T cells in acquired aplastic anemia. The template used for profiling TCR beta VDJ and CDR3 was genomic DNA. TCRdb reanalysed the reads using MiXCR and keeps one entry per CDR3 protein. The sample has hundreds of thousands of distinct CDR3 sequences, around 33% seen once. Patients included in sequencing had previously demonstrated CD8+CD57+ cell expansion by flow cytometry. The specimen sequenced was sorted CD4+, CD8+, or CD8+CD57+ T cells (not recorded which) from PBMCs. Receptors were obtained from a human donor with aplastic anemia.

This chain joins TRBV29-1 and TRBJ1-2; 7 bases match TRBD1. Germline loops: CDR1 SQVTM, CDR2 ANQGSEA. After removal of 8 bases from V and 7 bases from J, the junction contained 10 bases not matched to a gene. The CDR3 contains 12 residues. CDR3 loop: CSTETGSVGYTF. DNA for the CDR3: TGCAGCACCGAGACAGGGTCGGTTGGCTACACCTTC.

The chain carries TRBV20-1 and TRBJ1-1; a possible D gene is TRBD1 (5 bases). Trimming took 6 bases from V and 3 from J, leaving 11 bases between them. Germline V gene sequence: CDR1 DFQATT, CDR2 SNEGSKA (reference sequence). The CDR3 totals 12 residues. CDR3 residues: CSAQARDTEAFF. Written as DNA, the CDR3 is TGCAGTGCACAGGCAAGGGACACTGAAGCTTTCTTT.

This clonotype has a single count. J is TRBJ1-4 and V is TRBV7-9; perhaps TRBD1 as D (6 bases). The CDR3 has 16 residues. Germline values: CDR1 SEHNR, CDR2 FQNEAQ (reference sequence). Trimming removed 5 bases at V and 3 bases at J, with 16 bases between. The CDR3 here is CASSPIRGASNEKLFF. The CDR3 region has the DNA TGTGCCAGCAGCCCTATAAGGGGGGCTTCTAATGAAAAACTGTTTTTT.

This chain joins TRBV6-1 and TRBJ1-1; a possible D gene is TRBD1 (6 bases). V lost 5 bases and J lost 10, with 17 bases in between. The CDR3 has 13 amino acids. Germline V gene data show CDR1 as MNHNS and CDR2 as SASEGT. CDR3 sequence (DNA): TGTGCCAGCAGTCCCGGACAGTCGAAGGGAGCTTTCTTT. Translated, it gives CASSPGQSKGAFF.

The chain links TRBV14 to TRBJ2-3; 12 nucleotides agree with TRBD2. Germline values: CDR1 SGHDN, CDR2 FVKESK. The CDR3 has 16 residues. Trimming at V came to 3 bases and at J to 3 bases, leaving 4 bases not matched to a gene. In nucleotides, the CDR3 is TGTGCCAGCAGCCAGCCGACTAGCGGGAGAACAGATACGCAGTATTTT. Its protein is CASSQPTSGRTDTQYF.

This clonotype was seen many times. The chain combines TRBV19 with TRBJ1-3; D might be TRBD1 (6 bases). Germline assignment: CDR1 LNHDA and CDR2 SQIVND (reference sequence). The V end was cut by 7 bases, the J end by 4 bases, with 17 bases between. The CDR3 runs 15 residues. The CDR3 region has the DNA TGTGCCAGTACCTCTCCCAGGGGAACGGGAAACACCATATATTTT. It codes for CASTSPRGTGNTIYF. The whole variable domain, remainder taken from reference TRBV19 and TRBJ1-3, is DGGITQSPKYLFRKEGQNVTLSCEQNLNHDAMYWYRQDPGQGLRLIYYSQIVNDFQKGDIAEGYSVSREKKESFPLTVTSAQKNPTAFYLCASTSPRGTGNTIYFGEGSWLTVV.

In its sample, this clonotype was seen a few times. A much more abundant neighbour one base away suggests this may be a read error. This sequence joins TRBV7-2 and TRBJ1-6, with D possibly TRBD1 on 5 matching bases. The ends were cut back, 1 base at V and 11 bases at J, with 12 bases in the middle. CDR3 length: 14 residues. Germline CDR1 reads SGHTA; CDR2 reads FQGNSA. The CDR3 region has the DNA TGTGCCAGCAGCTTAGGAACCCAGGGCCCACCCCTCCACTTT. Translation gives CASSLGTQGPPLHF.

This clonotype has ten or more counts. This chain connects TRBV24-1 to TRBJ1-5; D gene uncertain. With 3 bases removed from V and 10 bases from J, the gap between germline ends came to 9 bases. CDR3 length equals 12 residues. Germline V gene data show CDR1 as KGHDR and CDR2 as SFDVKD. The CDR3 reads CATSDRKGPQHF. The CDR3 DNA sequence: TGTGCCACCAGTGATCGGAAAGGTCCCCAGCATTTT.

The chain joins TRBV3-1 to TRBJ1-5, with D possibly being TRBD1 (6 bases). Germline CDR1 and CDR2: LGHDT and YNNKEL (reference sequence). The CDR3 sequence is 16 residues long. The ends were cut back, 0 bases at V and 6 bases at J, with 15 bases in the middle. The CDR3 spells CASSQDSGGGGQPQHF. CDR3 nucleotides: TGTGCCAGCAGCCAAGATAGCGGGGGAGGGGGTCAGCCCCAGCATTTT.

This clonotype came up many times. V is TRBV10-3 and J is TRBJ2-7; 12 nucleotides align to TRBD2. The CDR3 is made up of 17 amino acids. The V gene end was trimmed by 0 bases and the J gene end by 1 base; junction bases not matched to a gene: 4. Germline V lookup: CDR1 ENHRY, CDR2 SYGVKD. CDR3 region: CAISESATSGGSYEQYF. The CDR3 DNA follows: TGTGCCATCAGTGAGTCGGCGACTAGCGGGGGTTCCTACGAGCAGTACTTC.

The CDR3 bases are TGTGCCAGCAGTGAACGGGGATCCAACACTGAAGCTTTCTTT. Protein sequence: CASSERGSNTEAFF. The V gene is TRBV12-3 or TRBV12-4, the J gene TRBJ1-1; D not resolved. Trimming cost V 5 bases and J 2 bases, with 12 bases left between them. This CDR3 has 14 amino acids.

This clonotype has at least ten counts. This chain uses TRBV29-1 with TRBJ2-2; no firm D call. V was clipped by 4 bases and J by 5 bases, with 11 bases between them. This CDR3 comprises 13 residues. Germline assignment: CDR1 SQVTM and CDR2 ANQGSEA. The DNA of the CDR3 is TGCAGCGTTGCAGTAGTAGGTACCGGGGAGCTGTTTTTT. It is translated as CSVAVVGTGELFF.

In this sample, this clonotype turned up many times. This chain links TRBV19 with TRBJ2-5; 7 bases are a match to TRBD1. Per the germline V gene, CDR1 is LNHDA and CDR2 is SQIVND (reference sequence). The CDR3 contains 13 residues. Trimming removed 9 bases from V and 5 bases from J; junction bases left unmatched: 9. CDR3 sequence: CASSRTGDETQYF. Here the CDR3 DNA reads TGTGCCAGCTCGAGAACAGGGGACGAGACCCAGTACTTC.

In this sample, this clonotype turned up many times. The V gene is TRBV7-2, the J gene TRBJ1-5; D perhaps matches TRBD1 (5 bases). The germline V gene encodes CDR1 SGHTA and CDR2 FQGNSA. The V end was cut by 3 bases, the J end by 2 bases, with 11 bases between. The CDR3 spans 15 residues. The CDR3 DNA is TGTGCCAGCAGCTTGGGACCAGCGGGCAATCAGCCCCAGCATTTT. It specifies CASSLGPAGNQPQHF.

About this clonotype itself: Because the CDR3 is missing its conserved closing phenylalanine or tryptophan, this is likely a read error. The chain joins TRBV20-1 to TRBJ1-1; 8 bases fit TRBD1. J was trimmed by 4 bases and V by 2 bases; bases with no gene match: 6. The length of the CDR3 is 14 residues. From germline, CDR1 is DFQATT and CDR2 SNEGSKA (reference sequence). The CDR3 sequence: CSARPGQGLTEAFL. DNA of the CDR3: TGCAGTGCTAGACCTGGACAGGGCCTCACTGAAGCTTTCCTT.

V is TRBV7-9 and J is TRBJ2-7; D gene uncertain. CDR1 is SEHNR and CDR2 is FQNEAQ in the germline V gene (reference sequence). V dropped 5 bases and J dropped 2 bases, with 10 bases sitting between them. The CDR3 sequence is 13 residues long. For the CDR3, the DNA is TGTGCCAGCAGCCAAACGGCGCCCTACGAGCAGTACTTC. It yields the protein CASSQTAPYEQYF.

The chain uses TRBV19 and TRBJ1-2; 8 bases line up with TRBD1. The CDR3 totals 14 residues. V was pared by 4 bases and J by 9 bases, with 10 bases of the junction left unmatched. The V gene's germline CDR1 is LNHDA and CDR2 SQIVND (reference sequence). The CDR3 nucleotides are TGTGCCAGTAGTAATCCCGACAGGGGCTTGAGCTACACCTTC. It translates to CASSNPDRGLSYTF. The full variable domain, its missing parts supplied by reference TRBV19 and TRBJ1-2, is DGGITQSPKYLFRKEGQNVTLSCEQNLNHDAMYWYRQDPGQGLRLIYYSQIVNDFQKGDIAEGYSVSREKKESFPLTVTSAQKNPTAFYLCASSNPDRGLSYTFGSGTRLTVV.

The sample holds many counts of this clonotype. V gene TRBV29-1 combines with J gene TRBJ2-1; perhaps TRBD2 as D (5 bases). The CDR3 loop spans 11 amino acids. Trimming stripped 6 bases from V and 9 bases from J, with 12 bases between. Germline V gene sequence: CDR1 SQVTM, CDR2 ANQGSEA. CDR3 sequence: CSVLRAVEQFF. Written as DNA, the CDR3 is TGCAGCGTCCTGAGGGCGGTTGAGCAGTTCTTC.

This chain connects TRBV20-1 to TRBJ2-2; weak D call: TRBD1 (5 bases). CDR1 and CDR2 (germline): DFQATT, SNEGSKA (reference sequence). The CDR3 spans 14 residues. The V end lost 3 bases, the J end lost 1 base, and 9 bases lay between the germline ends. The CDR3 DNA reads TGCAGTGCTAGTAGTAGGGGGAACACCGGGGAGCTGTTTTTT. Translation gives CSASSRGNTGELFF.

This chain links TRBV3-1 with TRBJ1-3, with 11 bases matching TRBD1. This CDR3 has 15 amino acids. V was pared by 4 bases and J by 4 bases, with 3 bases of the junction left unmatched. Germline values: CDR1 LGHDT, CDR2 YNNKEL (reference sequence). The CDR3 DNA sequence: TGTGCCAGCAGCCCTTGGACAGGGGGCGGAAACACCATATATTTT. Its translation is CASSPWTGGGNTIYF.

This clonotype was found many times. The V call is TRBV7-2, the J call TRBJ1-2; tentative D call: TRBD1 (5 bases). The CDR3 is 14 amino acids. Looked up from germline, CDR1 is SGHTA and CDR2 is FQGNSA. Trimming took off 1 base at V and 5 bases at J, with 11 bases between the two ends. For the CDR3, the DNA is TGTGCCAGCAGCTTAGGACAGCGCTCTTATGGCTACACCTTC. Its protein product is CASSLGQRSYGYTF.

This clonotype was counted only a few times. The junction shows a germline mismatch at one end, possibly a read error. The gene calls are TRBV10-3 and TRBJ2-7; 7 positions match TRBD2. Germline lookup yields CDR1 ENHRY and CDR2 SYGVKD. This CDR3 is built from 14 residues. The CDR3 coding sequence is TGTGCCAGCAGTGAAGCGGGGTCAGACTACGAGCAGTACTTC. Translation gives CASSEAGSDYEQYF.

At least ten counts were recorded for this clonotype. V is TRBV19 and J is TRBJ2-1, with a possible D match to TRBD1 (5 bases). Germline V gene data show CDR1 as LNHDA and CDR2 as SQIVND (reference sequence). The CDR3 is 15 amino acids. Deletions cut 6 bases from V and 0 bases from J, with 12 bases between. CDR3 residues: CASSDSPISYNEQFF. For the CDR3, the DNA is TGTGCCAGTAGCGACAGCCCGATCTCCTACAATGAGCAGTTCTTC.

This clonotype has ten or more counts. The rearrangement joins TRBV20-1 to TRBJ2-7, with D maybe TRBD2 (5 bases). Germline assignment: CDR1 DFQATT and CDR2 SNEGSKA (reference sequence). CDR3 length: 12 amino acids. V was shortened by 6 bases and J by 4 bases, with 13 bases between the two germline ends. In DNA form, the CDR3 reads TGCAGTGCCCTCATGGGAGCTTACGAGCAGTACTTC. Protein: CSALMGAYEQYF.